Listed below are T cell receptor beta chains from one sample, sequenced in a study of OX40 agonist ivuxolimab in advanced cancers. Measured with immunoSEQ multiplex PCR; TCRdb has only the in-frame clones, and not every one. Seen here are over 75,000 clones, roughly nine tenths observed once, and the top ten hold approximately 1.5%. The sample consisted of CD4+ or CD8+ T cells sorted from blood, taken in a trial of the OX40 agonist ivuxolimab. These receptor sequences come from an adult with an advanced solid tumor such as melanoma, head and neck, liver or kidney cancer. The CDR3 runs from the conserved cysteine through the conserved F or W. Each record gives: V gene, D gene, J gene, clone size, CDR3 protein, CDR3 DNA. The D gene is left open where the match is weak. Clone size is shown for a subset of rows, as once, few, many or a class of expanded clone.

V: TRBV5-6
D: TRBD1
J: TRBJ2-7
size: once
CDR3: CASGWTGSYEQYF
DNA: TGTGCCAGCGGATGGACAGGGAGCTACGAGCAGTACTTC

V: TRBV7-2
D: -
J: TRBJ2-5
size: -
CDR3: CASSLYRGEETQYF
DNA: TGTGCCAGCAGCTTATATCGGGGAGAGGAGACCCAGTACTTC

V: TRBV9
D: TRBD1
J: TRBJ1-4
size: -
CDR3: CASSGEQGRLATNEKLFF
DNA: TGTGCCAGCAGCGGTGAACAGGGGCGCCTTGCAACTAATGAAAAACTGTTTTTT

V: TRBV5-4
D: -
J: TRBJ2-1
size: -
CDR3: CASSLDGGNEQFF
DNA: TGTGCCAGCAGCTTGGATGGGGGAAATGAGCAGTTCTTC

V: TRBV21-1
D: -
J: TRBJ2-1
size: -
CDR3: CASSKGGGLPAHNTYNEQFF
DNA: TGTGCCAGCAGCAAAGGGGGGGGACTACCGGCCCACAATACCTACAATGAGCAGTTCTTC

V: TRBV7-9
D: TRBD1
J: TRBJ1-5
size: few
CDR3: CASSLDREDQPQHF
DNA: TGTGCCAGCAGTCTGGACAGGGAGGATCAGCCCCAGCATTTT

V: TRBV5-1
D: TRBD2
J: TRBJ2-3
size: -
CDR3: CASSFRLAGVTDTQYF
DNA: TGCGCCAGCAGCTTTAGACTAGCGGGGGTTACAGATACGCAGTATTTT

V: TRBV9
D: TRBD1
J: TRBJ2-7
size: -
CDR3: CASGDRYSYEQYF
DNA: TGTGCCAGTGGGGACAGATACTCCTACGAGCAGTACTTC

V: TRBV7-3
D: -
J: TRBJ2-3
size: -
CDR3: CASSPQGGDTQYF
DNA: TGTGCCAGCAGCCCTCAGGGCGGAGATACGCAGTATTTT

V: TRBV29-1
D: TRBD2
J: TRBJ2-2
size: -
CDR3: CSVGTSGVAGELFF
DNA: TGCAGCGTTGGGACTAGCGGGGTCGCTGGGGAGCTGTTTTTT

V: TRBV28
D: TRBD1
J: TRBJ1-4
size: -
CDR3: CASSFTGTGGEKLFF
DNA: TGTGCCAGCAGTTTTACCGGGACAGGAGGCGAAAAACTGTTTTTT

V: TRBV6-4
D: TRBD2
J: TRBJ2-1
size: -
CDR3: CASSELAGANNEQFF
DNA: TGTGCCAGCAGTGAACTAGCGGGAGCTAACAATGAGCAGTTCTTC

V: TRBV5-4
D: -
J: TRBJ2-2
size: once
CDR3: CASSLQGFNTGELFF
DNA: TGTGCCAGCAGCTTGCAGGGTTTTAACACCGGGGAGCTGTTTTTT

V: TRBV5-6
D: TRBD2
J: TRBJ2-2
size: -
CDR3: CASSLGLAEPTSNTGELFF
DNA: TGTGCCAGCAGCTTGGGGCTAGCGGAGCCGACTTCGAACACCGGGGAGCTGTTTTTT

V: TRBV28
D: -
J: TRBJ2-7
size: -
CDR3: CASSPGGSYEQYF
DNA: TGTGCCAGCAGCCCAGGCGGGTCCTACGAGCAGTACTTC

V: TRBV11-2
D: -
J: TRBJ2-6
size: -
CDR3: CASRRRLLSGANVLTF
DNA: TGTGCCAGCAGACGCCGCCTGCTCTCTGGGGCCAACGTCCTGACTTTC

V: TRBV5-5
D: -
J: TRBJ2-1
size: -
CDR3: CASSPPGRNNEQFF
DNA: TGTGCCAGCAGCCCCCCCGGCAGGAACAATGAGCAGTTCTTC

V: TRBV5-1
D: -
J: TRBJ2-1
size: -
CDR3: CASGLQTGNNEQFF
DNA: TGCGCCAGCGGACTCCAAACAGGAAACAATGAGCAGTTCTTC

V: TRBV21-1
D: -
J: TRBJ1-6
size: -
CDR3: CASSPKGGGNSPLHF
DNA: TGTGCCAGCAGCCCGAAGGGGGGGGGTAATTCACCCCTCCACTTT

V: TRBV21-1
D: -
J: TRBJ1-2
size: -
CDR3: CASSSDPSWAGGYTF
DNA: TGTGCCAGCAGCAGCGACCCAAGTTGGGCAGGCGGCTACACCTTC

V: TRBV7-3
D: -
J: TRBJ2-3
size: -
CDR3: CASSPLGGGFDTQYF
DNA: TGTGCCAGCAGCCCCCTGGGCGGAGGGTTTGATACGCAGTATTTT

V: TRBV5-6
D: -
J: TRBJ1-3
size: -
CDR3: CASSQTGITNTIYF
DNA: TGTGCCAGCAGCCAGACAGGTATAACGAACACCATATATTTT

V: TRBV7-2
D: -
J: TRBJ2-7
size: -
CDR3: CASSLSYEQYF
DNA: TGTGCCAGCAGCCTCTCCTACGAGCAGTACTTC

V: TRBV30
D: TRBD2
J: TRBJ2-1
size: few
CDR3: CAWSRTSGSVEQFF
DNA: TGTGCCTGGAGTCGAACTAGCGGGAGTGTTGAGCAGTTCTTC